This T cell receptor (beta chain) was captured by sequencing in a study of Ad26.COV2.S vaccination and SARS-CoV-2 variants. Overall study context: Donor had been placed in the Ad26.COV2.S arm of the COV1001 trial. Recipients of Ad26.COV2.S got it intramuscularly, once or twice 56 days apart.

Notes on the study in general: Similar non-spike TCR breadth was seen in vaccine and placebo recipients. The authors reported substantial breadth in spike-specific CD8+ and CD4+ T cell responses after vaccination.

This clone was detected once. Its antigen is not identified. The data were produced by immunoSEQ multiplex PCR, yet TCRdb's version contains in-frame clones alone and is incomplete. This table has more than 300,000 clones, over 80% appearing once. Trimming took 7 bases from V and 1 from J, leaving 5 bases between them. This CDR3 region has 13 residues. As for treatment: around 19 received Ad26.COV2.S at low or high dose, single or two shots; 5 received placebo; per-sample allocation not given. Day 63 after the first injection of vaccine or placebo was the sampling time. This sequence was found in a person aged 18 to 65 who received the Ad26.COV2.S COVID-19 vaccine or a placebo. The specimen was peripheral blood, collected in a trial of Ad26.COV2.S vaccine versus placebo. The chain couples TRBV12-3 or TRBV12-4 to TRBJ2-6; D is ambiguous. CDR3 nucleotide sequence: TGTGCCAGCACCCTATCTGGGGCCAACGTCCTGACTTTC. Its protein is CASTLSGANVLTF.